The source of this T cell receptor (beta chain) is a study of vaccination effects on CD4 cells after COVID-19. Across the whole study: Median timing of post-vaccine samples was 72 days after the second dose. General study findings and limits: Of the vaccine-induced clones from healthy vaccinees, merely 1 of 255 recognized common cold coronaviruses as well.

With 4 bases clipped from V and 2 bases from J, the junction kept 7 bases outside the gene matches. From germline, CDR1 is SGHDT and CDR2 YYEEEE. The length of the CDR3 is 15 residues. Only in-frame clones appear in the TCRdb table, and some are missing; sequencing was by immunoSEQ multiplex PCR. Found here are about 66,000 clones, approximately 79% of them singletons; the top ten hold 2.4%. Isolating CD4+ T cells followed approximately 10 days of culture. Each participant was administered two doses of either the BNT162b2 or the mRNA-1273 vaccine. All vaccine recipients tested negative for nucleocapsid antibodies and had never contracted SARS-CoV-2 infection. Concerning this clone: Its antigen is still unknown.

The receptor was isolated from a human donor who received a COVID-19 vaccine. The chain carries TRBV5-6 and TRBJ2-3; 7 nucleotides agree with TRBD1. The sample was CD4+ T cells from PBMCs cultured without peptide, taken after COVID-19 vaccination. Here the CDR3 DNA reads TGTGCCAGCAGCCCGGGACAGAGCTCCACAGATACGCAGTATTTT. This codes for CASSPGQSSTDTQYF.